This paragraph reports one T cell receptor beta chain. What it binds is unknown. The data belong to a study of cytomegalovirus exposure and HLA in healthy donors. General study points: Later analysis reportedly placed an Asian-associated ancestry cluster below the roughly 670-donor mean in N-insertions.

PCR amplification relied on 60 Vbeta primers (plus 13 Jbeta primers). Only in-frame clones appear in the TCRdb table, and some are missing; sequencing was by immunoSEQ multiplex PCR. The table lists some 55,000 clones, with approximately 7% in the top ten. Trimming at V came to 1 base and at J to 6 bases, leaving 6 bases not matched to a gene. Germline V gene sequence: CDR1 MDHEN, CDR2 SYDVKM. The CDR3 spans 16 residues. The clonotype comes from a woman in her thirties or forties in good health and CMV-seronegative. The sample taken for sequencing was PBMCs. V and J are TRBV28 and TRBJ1-5; TRBD1 aligns across 10 bases. CDR3 in amino acids: CASSLSGTGVGQPQHF. The CDR3 DNA follows: TGTGCCAGCAGTTTATCCGGGACAGGGGTAGGTCAGCCCCAGCATTTT.